These 9 T cell receptor beta chains originate from one sample sequenced in a study of cytomegalovirus exposure and HLA in healthy donors. 60 Vbeta and 13 Jbeta primers were used in PCR. Clones were sequenced by immunoSEQ multiplex PCR, and TCRdb holds only the in-frame ones, with some missing. The repertoire holds about 130,000 clones, with approximately 80% as singletons. Sequences were obtained from PBMCs. The receptors come from a middle-aged woman in good health and CMV-seronegative.

V gene TRBV28 combines with J gene TRBJ1-1; maybe TRBD1 (6 bases). The CDR3 runs to 15 residues. The germline V gene encodes CDR1 MDHEN and CDR2 SYDVKM. V was cut by 6 bases and J by 0 bases, with 14 bases left in between. The CDR3 reads CASSPPGHLNTEAFF. In DNA form, the CDR3 reads TGTGCCAGCAGCCCCCCGGGACACCTGAACACTGAAGCTTTCTTT.

This sequence joins TRBV15 and TRBJ1-2, with a tentative D call TRBD1 (5 bases). There are 13 residues in the CDR3. The V gene lost 4 bases and the J gene lost 2 bases, with 8 bases spanning the gap. Germline CDR1 reads LNHNV; CDR2 reads YYDKDF (reference sequence). As DNA, the CDR3 is TGTGCCACCAGCATAGGGGTAAACTATGGCTACACCTTC. It yields the protein CATSIGVNYGYTF.

J is TRBJ1-6 and V is TRBV27; no firm D call. V shed 4 bases and J shed 8 bases, with 6 bases lying between them. Per germline, CDR1 MNHEY and CDR2 SMNVEV (reference sequence). There are 12 residues in the CDR3. CDR3 sequence: CASSWRDSPLHF. In nucleotides, the CDR3 is TGTGCCAGCAGTTGGAGGGATTCACCCCTCCACTTT.

CDR3 sequence (DNA): TGTGCCAGTAGTATAGTGGCAGGGGGGATCTACGAGCAGTACTTC. It encodes CASSIVAGGIYEQYF. The chain is built from TRBV19 and TRBJ2-7, with a possible D match to TRBD1 (7 bases). The CDR3 has 15 amino acids. The germline V gene has CDR1 LNHDA and CDR2 SQIVND (reference sequence). Between the trimmed V and J ends, which lost 1 base and 3 bases, there was a span of 13 bases.

V and J are TRBV7-3 and TRBJ2-1; 10 positions agree with TRBD2. V was clipped by 5 bases and J by 6 bases; unmatched bases: 7. Per germline, CDR1 SGHTA and CDR2 FQGTGA. The CDR3 loop spans 15 amino acids. CDR3 coding DNA: TGTGCCAGCAGCGCCCTAGCGGGAGAATCCAATGAGCAGTTCTTC. This translates into CASSALAGESNEQFF.

The table lists this clone with a few counts. V usage is TRBV6-6 and J usage is TRBJ2-7, with 7 bases lining up with TRBD1. This CDR3 contains 15 residues. Germline V CDR1 and CDR2: MNHNY, SVGAGI (reference sequence). The J segment lost 3 bases and the V segment lost 2 bases, leaving 7 bases of the junction unmatched. The CDR3 bases are TGTGCCAGCAGTTACGGAGGACAGGCCTTCTACGAGCAGTACTTC. Amino acid sequence: CASSYGGQAFYEQYF.

This clone was detected once. V usage is TRBV15 and J usage is TRBJ1-1; D is undetermined. The V gene's germline CDR1 is LNHNV and CDR2 YYDKDF (reference sequence). This CDR3 is 9 amino acids long. V lost 7 bases and J lost 5, with 2 bases in between. The CDR3 region is CATITEAFF. The CDR3 DNA reads TGTGCCACCATAACTGAAGCTTTCTTT.

The rearrangement links TRBV7-2 to TRBJ2-5; 11 bases agree with TRBD2. The CDR3 is 17 residues long. Per germline, CDR1 SGHTA and CDR2 FQGNSA. With 1 base clipped from V and 1 base from J, the junction kept 5 bases outside the gene matches. This CDR3 is CASSLGLAGGSQETQYF. The CDR3, as DNA: TGTGCCAGCAGCTTAGGGCTAGCGGGGGGTAGCCAAGAGACCCAGTACTTC.

A word on this clone: The junction departs from germline at one end; a sequencing error may be responsible. The sample contains more than one DNA sequence encoding this CDR3. This sequence joins TRBV2 and TRBJ1-3; D call uncertain. The CDR3 consists of 18 residues. The V gene's germline CDR1 is SNHLY and CDR2 FYNNEI. For the CDR3, the DNA is TGTGCCAGCAGCCTAAAGCCTTCGGGTACGAGCTCTGGGAACACCATATATTTT. Protein: CASSLKPSGTSSGNTIYF.